The clone carrying this T cell receptor (beta chain) has just one count. Study processing details: For nucleated cells, counts were estimated from reference gene primer amplification. The repertoire was sequenced with immunoSEQ multiplex PCR; TCRdb's copy has only in-frame clones and lacks some. The V and J calls and clone size are taken from that table; D and trimming were inferred from the DNA. The table records around 15,000 clones, 60% to 80% of them present only once. The record originates from a study of blood T cell repertoires in COVID-19. In the study overall: Material from acute and convalescent COVID-19 was sourced from the United States, Italy and Spain. T cells, B-cell-depleted T cells, or PBMCs provided the cDNA or gDNA that served as material.

CDR1 is SGHNT, CDR2 YYREEE, per germline (reference sequence). The CDR3 length is 14 residues. Between the trimmed V and J ends, which lost 3 bases and 5 bases, there was a span of 14 bases. The sequenced sample consisted of peripheral blood. This sequence originates from a human donor in a cohort sampled during active COVID-19. The chain is built from TRBV5-4 and TRBJ2-5; perhaps TRBD2 as D (5 bases). DNA for the CDR3: TGTGCCAGCAGCTCCCGACCCCGAGGGGAGACCCAGTACTTC. Protein product: CASSSRPRGETQYF.